One T cell receptor (beta chain) is described in this entry. Its cognate antigen is unknown. PCR used 60 Vbeta primers and 13 Jbeta primers. Some clones are missing from TCRdb's copy, which holds only in-frame ones; the method was immunoSEQ multiplex PCR. Its table lists fewer than 150,000 clones. This specimen comes from a study of cytomegalovirus exposure and HLA in healthy donors. Whole-study findings and limits: Sequences of the TCR beta chain were said to predict the HLA-A and HLA-B alleles of most subjects accurately. Analyzed later, association rates of TCRs varied across HLA loci, with DRB1 most and HLA-C fewest.

This CDR3 is built from 17 residues. V shed 0 bases, J shed 6 bases, and the junction held 12 bases outside the gene matches. CDR1 is SGHAT and CDR2 is FQNNGV in the germline V gene. The sequence was collected from a young man in good health and CMV-seronegative. Material for sequencing was PBMCs. The chain links TRBV11-2 to TRBJ2-7; TRBD1 agrees at 9 bases. CDR3 DNA sequence: TGTGCCAGCAGCTTAGACCGTGGGACAGGGTGGCCGCGCGAGCAGTACTTC. It is translated as CASSLDRGTGWPREQYF.